The 12 T cell receptor beta chains in this list originate from one sample, sequenced in a study of T cells after yellow fever vaccination. TCRdb analysed the 5' RACE reads with MiXCR anew, one entry per CDR3 protein. The repertoire holds around 110,000 distinct CDR3 sequences, with around 8.6% as singletons. The specimen comprised CD8+ T cells sorted from PBMCs, sampled 45 days after the yellow fever booster vaccination. These receptors were collected from a young man who received the YFV17D yellow fever vaccine.

This clonotype has a count of ten or more. This chain connects TRBV27 to TRBJ2-7; unclear D gene. The CDR3 is made up of 13 amino acids. CDR1 and CDR2 from the germline V gene are MNHEY and SMNVEV (reference sequence). Trimming removed 8 bases at V and 2 bases at J, with 13 bases between. This CDR3 reads CASGFGAAYEQYF. The DNA of the CDR3 is TGTGCCAGCGGGTTCGGCGCTGCCTACGAGCAGTACTTC.

This clonotype showed up many times. V gene TRBV20-1 combines with J gene TRBJ2-1, with 9 bases lining up with TRBD2. The germline CDR1 and CDR2 sequences are DFQATT and SNEGSKA (reference sequence). The CDR3 is 16 amino acids. With V trimmed by 3 bases and J by 9 bases, 15 bases remained unmatched. CDR3 protein: CSASGDEVAGAVEQFF. CDR3 coding DNA: TGCAGTGCTAGTGGGGACGAGGTAGCGGGAGCGGTTGAGCAGTTCTTC.

This clonotype was found many times. The genes are TRBV5-1 and TRBJ2-3; perhaps D is TRBD1 or TRBD2 (5 bases each). Trimming took off 4 bases at V and 2 bases at J, with 23 bases between the two ends. The CDR3 extends over 18 amino acids. CDR1 is SGHRS, CDR2 YFSETQ, per germline. As DNA, the CDR3 is TGCGCCAGCAGCACGGACCGAGGGACCTGGAGAACCACAGATACGCAGTATTTT. Translation: CASSTDRGTWRTTDTQYF. Full variable domain (rest looked up from reference TRBV5-1 and TRBJ2-3): KAGVTQTPRYLIKTRGQQVTLSCSPISGHRSVSWYQQTPGQGLQFLFEYFSETQRNKGNFPGRFSGRQFSNSRSEMNVSTLELGDSALYLCASSTDRGTWRTTDTQYFGPGTRLTVL.

This clonotype was recorded many times. The chain is built from TRBV6-5 and TRBJ1-2, with D perhaps TRBD1 (6 bases). CDR3 length: 15 residues. The germline CDR1 and CDR2 sequences are MNHEY and SVGAGI. The germline V and J ends were trimmed by 0 bases and 4 bases, with 12 bases remaining between them. The CDR3 loop reads CASSYSDSTLYGYTF. The CDR3 DNA follows: TGTGCCAGCAGTTACTCGGACAGCACACTCTATGGCTACACCTTC.

This clonotype was picked up many times. The genes are TRBV6-5 and TRBJ2-5; D tentatively fits TRBD1 or TRBD2 (7 bases each). The germline CDR1 and CDR2 sequences are MNHEY and SVGAGI. The CDR3 consists of 11 residues. Trimming cost V 8 bases and J 5 bases, with 9 bases left between them. CDR3 in amino acids: CASQGGETQYF. CDR3 DNA sequence: TGTGCCAGCCAGGGGGGGGAGACCCAGTACTTC.

This clonotype occurred many times. The chain uses TRBV10-3 and TRBJ2-1; TRBD1 matches at 10 bases. The trim removed 0 bases at V and 6 bases at J, leaving 8 bases unmatched. This CDR3 contains 17 residues. Germline CDR1 is ENHRY and CDR2 is SYGVKD. CDR3 in amino acids: CAISESWDRGVGNEQFF. The CDR3 DNA follows: TGTGCCATCAGTGAGTCCTGGGACAGGGGAGTGGGCAATGAGCAGTTCTTC.

The chain employs TRBV7-6 and TRBJ2-1, with 8 positions matching TRBD2. V lost 5 bases to trimming and J lost 6 bases; unmatched junction nucleotides: 6. CDR1 SGHVS and CDR2 FNYEAQ come from the germline V gene. The CDR3 is 14 amino acids. CDR3 coding DNA: TGTGCCAGCAGCCCGGGACTAGTCTTCAATGAGCAGTTCTTC. Amino acids: CASSPGLVFNEQFF.

The V and J genes are TRBV20-1 and TRBJ2-7; 8 nucleotides line up with TRBD2. V was pared by 5 bases and J by 3 bases, with 18 bases of the junction left unmatched. CDR3 size: 17 residues. Germline CDR1 reads DFQATT; CDR2 reads SNEGSKA (reference sequence). CDR3 nucleotides: TGCAGTGCTGCCGGGGGGGCCCGGGACGCTAAATACTACGAGCAGTACTTC. Translated, it gives CSAAGGARDAKYYEQYF.

This clonotype showed up many times. The chain has TRBV27 and TRBJ1-5; 12 bases map to TRBD1. This CDR3 comprises 17 residues. Germline V gene data show CDR1 as MNHEY and CDR2 as SMNVEV (reference sequence). The ends lost 3 bases at V and 8 bases at J; junction bases unmatched: 11. Here the CDR3 reads CASSFLPGTGGAEPQHF. The CDR3 bases are TGTGCCAGCAGTTTTTTACCCGGGACAGGGGGCGCGGAGCCCCAGCATTTT.

This clonotype occurred many times. The V call is TRBV7-8, the J call TRBJ2-5; the match to TRBD1 covers 10 bases. J lost 3 bases, V lost 8 bases, and 18 bases had no gene match. The CDR3 spans 18 residues. The germline CDR1 and CDR2 sequences are SGHVS and FQNEAQ. The DNA of the CDR3 is TGTGCCAGCGCCCTTCCCCGGGACAGGGGTTTTGAGGAAGAGACCCAGTACTTC. Residues: CASALPRDRGFEEETQYF.

The sample holds many counts of this clonotype. This rearrangement joins TRBV20-1 to TRBJ2-3; 7 bases match TRBD2. The germline V gene has CDR1 DFQATT and CDR2 SNEGSKA (reference sequence). V shed 4 bases, J shed 4 bases, and the junction held 14 bases outside the gene matches. The CDR3 is 16 residues long. The CDR3 nucleotides read TGCAGTGCTATCGACCTGACTAGCACGAGACCAGATACGCAGTATTTT. Translating gives CSAIDLTSTRPDTQYF.

This clonotype was recorded at least ten times. The gene calls are TRBV5-1 and TRBJ2-1; 9 positions match TRBD2. The CDR3 runs 16 residues. Trimming removed 1 base from V and 4 bases from J; junction bases left unmatched: 6. The germline V gene encodes CDR1 SGHRS and CDR2 YFSETQ. The CDR3 here is CASSLPTSGAYNEQFF. The CDR3 DNA is TGCGCCAGCAGCTTGCCGACTAGCGGAGCTTACAATGAGCAGTTCTTC.